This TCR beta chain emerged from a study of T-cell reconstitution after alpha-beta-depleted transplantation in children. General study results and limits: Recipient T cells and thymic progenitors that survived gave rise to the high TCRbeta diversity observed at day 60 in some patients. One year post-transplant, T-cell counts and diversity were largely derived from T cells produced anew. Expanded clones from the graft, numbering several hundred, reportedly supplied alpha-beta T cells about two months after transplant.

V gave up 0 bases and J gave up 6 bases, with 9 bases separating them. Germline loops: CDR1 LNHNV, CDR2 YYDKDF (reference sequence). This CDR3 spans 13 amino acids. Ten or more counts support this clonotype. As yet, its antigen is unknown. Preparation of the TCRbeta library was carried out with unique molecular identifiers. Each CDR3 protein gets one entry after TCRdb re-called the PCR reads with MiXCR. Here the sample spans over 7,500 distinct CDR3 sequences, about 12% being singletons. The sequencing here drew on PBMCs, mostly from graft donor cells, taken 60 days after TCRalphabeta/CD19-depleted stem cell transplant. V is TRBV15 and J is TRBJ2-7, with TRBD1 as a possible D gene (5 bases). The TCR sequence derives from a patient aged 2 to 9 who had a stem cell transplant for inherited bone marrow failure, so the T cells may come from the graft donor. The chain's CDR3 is CATSRDLRGEQYF. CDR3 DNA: TGTGCCACCAGCAGAGATTTAAGGGGCGAGCAGTACTTC.